This T cell receptor (beta chain) was profiled in a study of T cells in localized non-small cell lung cancer. Study-wide findings and caveats: A denser population of T cells in blood accompanied longer overall survival. Across samples, adjacent lung featured a median around 57 of the top 100 tumor clones. One tumor region alone was sequenced, and heterogeneity therefore remains possible.

Sequencing was performed with immunoSEQ multiplex PCR; in TCRdb, only in-frame clones are kept and a portion is missing. Seen here are about 53,000 clones, over 70% observed once, and the top ten hold approximately 18%. To note about this clone: Its antigen is currently unknown.

CDR1 and CDR2 from the germline V gene are SGHTA and FQGNSA. The CDR3 has 15 residues. V lost 4 bases to trimming and J lost 6 bases, with 18 bases between them. Sequenced material: peripheral blood mononuclear cells, taken before any cancer treatment. The chain joins TRBV7-2 to TRBJ1-2, with D unclear. The source is a man aged 35 to 70 with stage III lung adenocarcinoma. The CDR3 region is CASSSYEGRVDGYTF. Here the CDR3 DNA reads TGTGCCAGCAGCTCATACGAGGGCCGGGTTGATGGCTACACCTTC.